Sequencing of this T cell receptor beta chain was carried out in a study of cytomegalovirus exposure and HLA in healthy donors. Germline CDR1 and CDR2: SEHNR and FQNEAQ (reference sequence). With 1 base removed from V and 6 bases from J, the gap between germline ends came to 25 bases. This CDR3 has 19 residues. Nominal health characterized the donors when sampled, though unrecorded immune exposures were likely. The PCR used 60 Vbeta and 13 Jbeta primers. Sequencing was performed with immunoSEQ multiplex PCR; in TCRdb, only in-frame clones are kept and a portion is missing. The table lists about 140,000 clones, approximately 77% of them singletons.

This clonotype was sampled from a woman in her thirties or forties in good health and CMV-seronegative. What was sequenced was PBMCs. V and J are TRBV7-9 and TRBJ1-5, with a possible D match to TRBD1 (6 bases). CDR3 protein: CASSLVGSINRERGQPQHF. The CDR3 nucleotides read TGTGCCAGCAGCTTAGTTGGATCCATAAACAGGGAACGTGGTCAGCCCCAGCATTTT.